This T cell receptor beta chain came from a study of shared clonotypes between healthy human individuals. General study results and limits: Only blood was sampled, and tissue TCR repertoires likely differ from blood ones. Limited genetic and exposure-history diversity came from having few donors.

Every unsorted PBMC PCR replicate was loaded with around 290 ng DNA, about 30,000 T cell genomes. Produced via immunoSEQ multiplex PCR; TCRdb's table is partial and in-frame only. The sample lists approximately 470,000 clones, around 73% occurring once. Details on this clone: Its antigen is still unknown.

Genomic DNA for unsorted samples, which was extracted with the QIAamp DNA Blood Mini kit, came from about 83 million PBMCs. Trimming cost V 2 bases and J 12 bases; bases outside gene matches: 6. The CDR3 is 13 amino acids. The germline CDR1 and CDR2 sequences are SGDLS and YYNGEE. The receptor's source is a woman aged 40-49 years in good health. Some clones in this sample may be carry-over from other donors' samples. The sequenced material came from PBMCs. V gene TRBV9 combines with J gene TRBJ2-1; TRBD2 agrees at 9 bases. In DNA form, the CDR3 reads TGTGCCAGCAGCGTCGTAGCGGGAGTGGTGCAGTTCTTC. It codes for CASSVVAGVVQFF.